The 2 T cell receptor beta chains below were found in one sample sequenced in a study of T-cell memory formation after mild COVID-19. One entry per CDR3 protein, called by TCRdb with MiXCR from the 5' RACE reads. The sample includes 300,000 or so distinct CDR3 sequences, about 16% of them seen just once. Input material: PBMCs or a T cell subset sorted from them (not recorded which). These receptors were taken from a young man who had mild COVID-19 (a few samples of this study predate the infection). Cell type and time point are not known.

This clonotype has more than one count but fewer than ten. The J gene is TRBJ2-3, the V gene TRBV6-2 or TRBV6-3, with 9 bases that match TRBD2. After removal of 5 bases from V and 1 base from J, the junction contained 7 bases not matched to a gene. This CDR3 region has 16 residues. Germline CDR1 and CDR2: MNHEY and SVGEGT. The CDR3 is CASSGWQRGGTDTQYF. In nucleotides, the CDR3 is TGTGCCAGCAGTGGATGGCAGCGGGGGGGCACAGATACGCAGTATTTT.

This clonotype turned up a few times. The CDR3 coding sequence is TGCGCCAGCAGCTTGCACAGGGAGAGGGCCGGGGAGCTGTTTTTT. It encodes CASSLHRERAGELFF. J is TRBJ2-2 and V is TRBV5-1; D perhaps matches TRBD1 (6 bases). With 1 base removed from V and 6 bases from J, the gap between germline ends came to 13 bases. This CDR3 is built from 15 residues. Germline assignment: CDR1 SGHRS and CDR2 YFSETQ. The entire variable domain, with the rest obtained from reference TRBV5-1 and TRBJ2-2, is as follows: KAGVTQTPRYLIKTRGQQVTLSCSPISGHRSVSWYQQTPGQGLQFLFEYFSETQRNKGNFPGRFSGRQFSNSRSEMNVSTLELGDSALYLCASSLHRERAGELFFGEGSRLTVL.